This T cell receptor (beta chain) was sequenced during a study of cytomegalovirus exposure and HLA in healthy donors. Overall study context: It was reported in a later analysis that the same platform had been used for the roughly 110 validation repertoires as for the 666 first-cohort repertoires.

The count of this clone is one. Its antigen is still unknown. General study points: A list of approximately 160 TCR beta chains associated with cytomegalovirus was given.

Assay: immunoSEQ multiplex PCR; the TCRdb copy retains only in-frame clones and omits some. The table lists about 200,000 clones, 88% of them singletons. The clonotype comes from a young woman in good health and CMV-seronegative. The sample taken for sequencing was PBMCs.

The DNA of the CDR3 is TGCGCCAGCAGCCCACGTGGGGAGACTAGCGGGATCTTAGAGACCCAGTACTTC. This codes for CASSPRGETSGILETQYF. The chain recombines TRBV5-1 with TRBJ2-5; TRBD2 matches at 11 bases. V shed 4 bases, J shed 4 bases, and the junction held 15 bases outside the gene matches. The CDR3 sequence is 18 residues long. CDR1 is SGHRS and CDR2 is YFSETQ in the germline V gene.